This T cell receptor (beta chain) comes out of a study of blood T cell repertoires in COVID-19. Sequenced by immunoSEQ multiplex PCR; TCRdb stores in-frame clones only, minus some. The sample has fewer than 75,000 clones; under 90% are singletons. The CDR3 extends over 15 amino acids. CDR1 SGDLS and CDR2 YYNGEE come from the germline V gene. V gave up 1 base and J gave up 8 bases, with 16 bases separating them. Sequenced sample: peripheral blood. The rearrangement joins TRBV9 to TRBJ2-1, with D unclear. This receptor was identified in a man in his 60s with acute or convalescent COVID-19. CDR3 in amino acids: CASSVSPRVLHEQFF. The CDR3 coding sequence is TGTGCCAGCAGCGTAAGTCCTCGCGTATTGCATGAGCAGTTCTTC.